A single sample is the source of the 20 T cell receptor beta chains below, sequenced in a study of T cells in Graves' hyperthyroidism and ophthalmopathy. RNA transcripts gave rise to amplified TCR beta CDR3 regions. An initial round of RT-PCR targeting the TCR CDR3 relied on the HTBI primer set. TCRdb ran MiXCR on the multiplex PCR reads and lists one entry per CDR3 protein. The sample has 100,000 to 140,000 distinct CDR3 sequences; about 17% are singletons. Sequenced material: blood. These receptors all stem from a woman in her forties or fifties with Graves' hyperthyroidism.

This clonotype has at least ten counts. The V call is TRBV6-1, the J call TRBJ1-5, with D perhaps TRBD1 (6 bases). Germline V gene lookup returns CDR1 MNHNS and CDR2 SASEGT. There are 14 residues in the CDR3. Trimming removed 5 bases from V and 5 bases from J, with 13 bases in between. The chain's CDR3 is CASSRTTGHQPQHF. The CDR3 region has the DNA TGTGCCAGCAGTAGAACCACAGGGCATCAGCCCCAGCATTTT.

In this sample, this clonotype turned up many times. The chain combines TRBV11-2 with TRBJ1-1; D call uncertain. Per the germline V gene, CDR1 is SGHAT and CDR2 is FQNNGV. V was trimmed by 2 bases and J by 3 bases, leaving 4 bases between them. CDR3 length: 12 residues. The CDR3 nucleotides are TGTGCCAGCAGCTTACGCCACACTGAAGCTTTCTTT. It specifies CASSLRHTEAFF.

V usage is TRBV5-1 and J usage is TRBJ1-1, with D perhaps matching TRBD1 (6 bases). Germline V gives CDR1 SGHRS, CDR2 YFSETQ. The V gene lost 6 bases and the J gene lost 2 bases, with 17 bases spanning the gap. This CDR3 is built from 15 residues. For the CDR3, the DNA is TGCGCCAGCACTCTTCGGGGGCTGGGAAACACTGAAGCTTTCTTT. Protein: CASTLRGLGNTEAFF.

This chain uses TRBV11-3 with TRBJ1-2; TRBD1 matches 8 bases. V shed 5 bases, J shed 2 bases, and the junction held 10 bases outside the gene matches. The germline V gene encodes CDR1 SGHNT and CDR2 YENEEA. CDR3 length: 16 amino acids. Here the CDR3 reads CASSPPPRQGNYGYTF. CDR3 nucleotide sequence: TGTGCCAGCAGCCCACCCCCCCGACAGGGGAACTATGGCTACACCTTC.

This clonotype was observed at least ten times. The rearrangement uses TRBV20-1 and TRBJ2-1, with 10 nucleotides matching TRBD2. The CDR3 sequence is 16 residues long. The J segment lost 8 bases and the V segment lost 3 bases, leaving 13 bases of the junction unmatched. The germline V gene encodes CDR1 DFQATT and CDR2 SNEGSKA (reference sequence). CDR3 coding DNA: TGCAGTGCTAGTGCAGCGGGAGGGCCGGGAGTAGATGAGCAGTTCTTC. This encodes CSASAAGGPGVDEQFF.

This clonotype was observed a few times. V is TRBV12-3 or TRBV12-4 and J is TRBJ2-1, with D perhaps TRBD1 or TRBD2 (5 bases each). The CDR3 contains 14 residues. V lost 1 base to trimming and J lost 5 bases, with 9 bases between them. CDR3 nucleotide sequence: TGTGCCAGCAGTTTAGGGGGGAGTAACAATGAGCAGTTCTTC. It translates to CASSLGGSNNEQFF.

The sample holds many counts of this clonotype. The V call is TRBV6-1, the J call TRBJ1-2; D uncertain. V lost 7 bases and J lost 4, with 13 bases in between. CDR3 size: 13 residues. CDR1 MNHNS and CDR2 SASEGT come from the germline V gene. This CDR3 reads CASKPGSLYGYTF. CDR3 nucleotide sequence: TGTGCCAGCAAACCGGGGTCACTCTATGGCTACACCTTC.

This clonotype was observed many times. The chain employs TRBV7-9 and TRBJ1-3; D not resolved. Between the trimmed V and J ends, which lost 4 bases and 0 bases, there was a span of 10 bases. The CDR3 is 15 residues long. The germline V gene has CDR1 SEHNR and CDR2 FQNEAQ (reference sequence). Here the CDR3 reads CASSSPPYSGNTIYF. The CDR3 coding sequence is TGTGCCAGCAGCTCACCACCCTACTCTGGAAACACCATATATTTT.

In this sample, this clonotype turned up many times. The rearrangement links TRBV7-9 to TRBJ2-2, with TRBD2 matching over 8 bases. From germline, CDR1 is SEHNR and CDR2 FQNEAQ (reference sequence). The CDR3 contains 17 residues. The V segment lost 10 bases and the J segment 3 bases; nucleotides outside the gene matches: 16. The CDR3 DNA reads TGTGCCACCACGACCCCGACCCAGCGGGAGTACACCGGGGAGCTGTTTTTT. As protein: CATTTPTQREYTGELFF.

About this clonotype: A much bigger clone sits one base away, suggesting this may be a read error. This rearrangement joins TRBV29-1 to TRBJ1-1; 8 bases line up with TRBD1. CDR3 length: 14 residues. The germline V gene encodes CDR1 SQVTM and CDR2 ANQGSEA. CDR3 nucleotide sequence: TGCAGCGTGTGGTTGACAGGGGCCAACACTGGAGCTTTCTTT. Encoded protein: CSVWLTGANTGAFF.

The chain employs TRBV19 and TRBJ1-2; TRBD1 is a possible D gene (6 bases). Germline CDR1 is LNHDA and CDR2 is SQIVND (reference sequence). CDR3 length equals 14 residues. The germline V and J ends were trimmed by 5 bases and 8 bases, with 18 bases remaining between them. The CDR3 spells CASSVLGRGGGYTF. The DNA of the CDR3 is TGTGCCAGTAGTGTACTGGGCAGGGGCGGGGGCTACACCTTC.

This clonotype showed up many times. The chain has TRBV30 and TRBJ1-1, with a possible D match to TRBD1 (5 bases). The germline V gene encodes CDR1 GTSNPN and CDR2 SVGIG (reference sequence). The CDR3 extends over 12 amino acids. V was shortened by 7 bases and J by 6 bases, with 15 bases between the two germline ends. Written as DNA, the CDR3 is TGTGCCTCGAGAACCTCGACAGCTGAAGCTTTCTTT. Translated: CASRTSTAEAFF.

This clonotype was detected ten times or more. The J gene is TRBJ2-7, the V gene TRBV20-1, with 9 bases fitting TRBD1. The CDR3 extends over 14 amino acids. The V segment lost 7 bases and the J segment 4 bases; nucleotides outside the gene matches: 11. Germline assignment: CDR1 DFQATT and CDR2 SNEGSKA (reference sequence). CDR3 sequence (DNA): TGCAGTGGGAAAAGGGACAGGGCGTCTTACGAGCAGTACTTC. Translated, it gives CSGKRDRASYEQYF.

Regarding this clonotype: A much bigger clone sits one base away, suggesting this may be a read error. The conserved closing phenylalanine or tryptophan is absent in this CDR3, likely reflecting a read error. DNA for the CDR3: TGTGCCACCAGCAGAGGAGGAGTAGCGGGGGTAGCCAAAAACATTCAGTACTGC. Its protein is CATSRGGVAGVAKNIQYC. The gene calls are TRBV15 and TRBJ2-4, with 9 nucleotides matching TRBD2. Germline V gene lookup returns CDR1 LNHNV and CDR2 YYDKDF (reference sequence). There are 18 residues in the CDR3. The V gene end was trimmed by 1 base and the J gene end by 0 bases; junction bases not matched to a gene: 7.

The table lists this clonotype with many counts. The chain joins TRBV11-2 to TRBJ2-4; D possibly uses TRBD1 or TRBD2 (6 bases each). The germline V gene encodes CDR1 SGHAT and CDR2 FQNNGV. This CDR3 comprises 23 residues. Trimming stripped 0 bases from V and 11 bases from J, with 41 bases between. The chain's CDR3 is CASSLELGARPLRPGENSIVQYF. The CDR3 coding sequence is TGTGCCAGCAGCTTAGAGCTGGGGGCGCGACCACTCAGACCGGGAGAAAACAGTATCGTTCAGTACTTC.

The table lists this clonotype with many counts. This chain connects TRBV11-1 to TRBJ1-1; the match to TRBD1 covers 8 bases. Germline V gene lookup returns CDR1 SGHAT and CDR2 FQDESV (reference sequence). V lost 5 bases to trimming and J lost 4 bases; unmatched junction nucleotides: 6. The CDR3 runs 14 residues. The chain's CDR3 is CASSPGQGSTEAFF. Here the CDR3 DNA reads TGTGCCAGCAGCCCCGGACAGGGTAGCACTGAAGCTTTCTTT.

Note on this clonotype: This may arise from a read error, as a much more abundant clone is one base away. The V gene is TRBV6-5, the J gene TRBJ1-1; possible D gene TRBD1, 5 bases. The CDR3 loop spans 13 amino acids. Germline V gene lookup returns CDR1 MNHEY and CDR2 SVGAGI. V lost 2 bases, J lost 10 bases, and 14 bases lay in between. The CDR3 spells CASSYLGTGGAFF. The CDR3 DNA sequence: TGTGCCAGCAGTTACCTCGGGACCGGTGGAGCTTTCTTT.

This clonotype was detected ten times or more. The chain is built from TRBV19 and TRBJ2-1; 10 bases map to TRBD2. Germline V gives CDR1 LNHDA, CDR2 SQIVND (reference sequence). V dropped 3 bases and J dropped 3; count of bases not matched to a gene: 5. The CDR3 extends over 16 amino acids. The CDR3 coding sequence is TGTGCCAGTAGTATGAGCGGGAGGGCCAACTACAATGAGCAGTTCTTC. The encoded protein is CASSMSGRANYNEQFF.

This clonotype was recorded at least ten times. The CDR3 spells CASSPLSSKDGHEQYF. As DNA, the CDR3 is TGTGCCAGCTCACCACTGAGTTCAAAGGATGGCCACGAGCAGTACTTC. This sequence joins TRBV18 and TRBJ2-7; D is uncertain. The CDR3 runs 16 residues. Germline V gene sequence: CDR1 KGHSH, CDR2 LQKENI. V lost 1 base to trimming and J lost 5 bases, with 18 bases between them.

This clonotype has a count of ten or more. V gene TRBV5-1 combines with J gene TRBJ2-4; D is undetermined. V shed 4 bases and J shed 7 bases, with 18 bases lying between them. Germline-derived CDR1 and CDR2 are SGHRS and YFSETQ. The CDR3 loop spans 15 amino acids. The CDR3 here is CASSPRSGLNNIQYF. In DNA form, the CDR3 reads TGCGCCAGCAGCCCAAGGTCCGGGTTGAATAACATTCAGTACTTC.